The T cell receptor beta chain under discussion was sequenced for a study of blood T cell repertoires in COVID-19. Study-wide context: The origin of the acute and convalescent COVID-19 samples was the United States, Italy and Spain.

Authors' analysis steps: Estimated nucleated cell counts came from reference gene primer amplification. Some clones are missing from TCRdb's copy, which holds only in-frame ones; the method was immunoSEQ multiplex PCR. V, J and clone size are taken as reported in that table, and D and trimming were inferred from the DNA itself. This table has approximately 170,000 clones, approximately 86% appearing once. This clone was observed once. Sequencing was performed on peripheral blood. This TCR was recovered from a man between 65 and 85 years old with acute or convalescent COVID-19.

CDR3 residues: CASTLRGWKAFF. In DNA, the CDR3 is TGTGCCAGCACCCTAAGGGGTTGGAAAGCTTTCTTT. The chain uses TRBV28 and TRBJ1-1; TRBD1 might be the D (5 bases). Trimming took 7 bases from V and 9 from J, leaving 15 bases between them. The CDR3 totals 12 residues. Per germline, CDR1 MDHEN and CDR2 SYDVKM.